This is a list of T cell receptor beta chains from one sample in a study of CD8 T cells in ankylosing spondylitis. In TCRdb, the 5' RACE reads were re-called with MiXCR into one record per CDR3 protein. The sample lists about 90,000 distinct CDR3 sequences, around 30% occurring once. The sequenced sample consisted of blood, either unsorted or a sorted T cell fraction (not recorded which). The receptors were gathered from a male donor with ankylosing spondylitis or in good health (not recorded which). CDR3s include the opening cysteine and the closing phenylalanine or tryptophan. The D gene is left open where the match is weak. Rows may omit the clone size; those that give it use once, few, many or a size class.

J gene,D gene,clone size,V gene,CDR3 DNA,CDR3 protein
TRBJ2-2,-,few,TRBV5-1,TGCGCCAGCAGCTTGGGGTATTCGAACACCGGGGAGCTGTTTTTT,CASSLGYSNTGELFF
TRBJ2-3,-,-,TRBV9,TGTGCCAGCAGCGTAGGTGGTAGCCGGGAAGATACGCAGTATTTT,CASSVGGSREDTQYF
TRBJ2-5,-,many,TRBV20-1,TGCAGTGCCACGTCGTGGTCCGCGTCAGAGACCCAGTACTTC,CSATSWSASETQYF
TRBJ2-2,-,few,TRBV5-7,TGTGCCAGCAGCTTGGGGGGGGCTAGCGGGAACACCGGGGAGCTGTTTTTT,CASSLGGASGNTGELFF
TRBJ2-2,TRBD2,many,TRBV5-1,TGCGCCAGCAGCTCCCAAACTAGCGGAGTCACCGGGGAGCTGTTTTTT,CASSSQTSGVTGELFF
TRBJ2-3,-,many,TRBV20-1,TGCAGTGCTGTCACGCAGACGGCCAGCACAGATACGCAGTATTTT,CSAVTQTASTDTQYF
TRBJ2-7,TRBD2,-,TRBV6-1,TGTGCCAGCAGTGAACTACTAGCGAAGAACTACGAGCAGTACTTC,CASSELLAKNYEQYF
TRBJ2-1,-,many,TRBV7-9,TGTGCCAGCAGCTTAGGGGTCGGGGGCTACAATGAGCAGTTCTTC,CASSLGVGGYNEQFF
TRBJ2-5,-,few,TRBV20-1,TGCAGTGCGGAACCATCAGGCAATTATGACATGCGGGAGACCCAGTACTTC,CSAEPSGNYDMRETQYF
TRBJ2-3,-,-,TRBV7-2,TGTGCCAGCAGCTTAGTTCTCCGAAGCACAGATACGCAGTATTTT,CASSLVLRSTDTQYF
TRBJ2-3,TRBD2,-,TRBV12-3/TRBV12-4,TGTGCCAGCAGTTTTGGGCTAGCGGGAGTCGCTAGCACAGATACGCAGTATTTT,CASSFGLAGVASTDTQYF
TRBJ2-3,TRBD2,-,TRBV7-8,TGTGCCAGCAGCTCGCCCAAACTAGCGGGGCACACAGATACGCAGTATTTT,CASSSPKLAGHTDTQYF
TRBJ2-5,TRBD2,many,TRBV20-1,TGCAGTGCTAGAGATCAGGCGGGGGGAGAGACCCAGTACTTC,CSARDQAGGETQYF
TRBJ2-1,TRBD2,-,TRBV7-9,TGTGCCAGCATCCCGGCGGGAGGGCGGAGAAATGAGCAGTTCTTC,CASIPAGGRRNEQFF
TRBJ2-1,-,-,TRBV19,TGTGCCAGTACCACCACGAGTGAGCAGTTCTTC,CASTTTSEQFF
TRBJ2-1,TRBD2,few,TRBV20-1,TGCAGTGCTAGAGTCACTAGCGGGGGGGCCAATGAGCAGTTCTTC,CSARVTSGGANEQFF
TRBJ1-3,-,few,TRBV7-9,TGTGTACCGTCCTCTGGAAACACCATATATTTT,CVPSSGNTIYF
TRBJ2-1,TRBD2,few,TRBV20-1,TGCAGTGCTGGCGGGACTAGCGCCCTCAATGAGCAGTTCTTC,CSAGGTSALNEQFF
TRBJ1-1,-,-,TRBV12-3/TRBV12-4,TGTGCCAGCAGCCCTGGGGGTAGGAACACTGAAGCTTTCTTT,CASSPGGRNTEAFF
TRBJ2-5,TRBD2,-,TRBV4-1,TGCGCCAGCAGCCAAGATCGGGGGACTAGCTCGGTGGAGACCCAGTACTTC,CASSQDRGTSSVETQYF
TRBJ2-3,-,-,TRBV2,TGTGCCAGCAGTATGAGAGTAACAGATACGCAGTATTTT,CASSMRVTDTQYF
TRBJ1-2,TRBD1,few,TRBV15,TGTGCCACCAGTACAGGGGGCAGTAACTATGGCTACACCTTC,CATSTGGSNYGYTF
TRBJ1-1,-,-,TRBV30,TGTGCCTGGAGTACCAGGGTCGGCTCTGAAGCTTTCTTT,CAWSTRVGSEAFF
TRBJ2-3,-,-,TRBV20-1,TGCAGTGCCCAGGGCCTTCAAGGGGCAGATACGCAGTATTTT,CSAQGLQGADTQYF
TRBJ1-5,-,few,TRBV20-1,TGCAGTGCTAGTTTTAGCGGGCCCCAGCATTTT,CSASFSGPQHF
TRBJ2-1,TRBD2,few,TRBV7-3,TGTGCCAGCAGCCCCAGCGGGGGCGAGCAGTTCTTC,CASSPSGGEQFF
TRBJ2-1,TRBD1,few,TRBV12-3/TRBV12-4,TGTGCCAGCATCGGACAGGGGGCAAATGAGCAGTTCTTC,CASIGQGANEQFF